A selection of T cell receptor beta chains follows, all from one sample in a study of T-cell memory formation after mild COVID-19. MiXCR, run by TCRdb on the 5' RACE reads, gives a single entry per CDR3 protein. The profile shows 250,000 to 350,000 distinct CDR3 sequences, approximately 15% of them singletons. The sequenced sample consisted of PBMCs or a T cell subset sorted from them (not recorded which). These receptors were taken from a man younger than 35 who had mild COVID-19 (a few samples of this study predate the infection). Cell type and time point are not known. Each CDR3 is given with its conserved first and last residue.

J,V,CDR3
TRBJ2-2,TRBV18,CASSPQENTGELFF
TRBJ2-1,TRBV6-5,CASSYSLAGRLVF
TRBJ2-6,TRBV29-1,CSVESDTANVLTF
TRBJ1-2,TRBV12-3/TRBV12-4,CASRATGAGYTF
TRBJ1-2,TRBV7-2,CASSSGTGGYYGYTF
TRBJ2-5,TRBV5-1,CASSISGYQETQYF
TRBJ2-5,TRBV29-1,CSGWLAGEMETQYF
TRBJ1-3,TRBV4-3,CASSQVSSGSDTIYF
TRBJ1-5,TRBV20-1,CSAPPDSNQPQHF
TRBJ2-5,TRBV10-3,CATEGGQETQYF
TRBJ2-1,TRBV5-1,CASSFGTSSYNEQFF
TRBJ1-4,TRBV18,CASSPGTANEKLFF
TRBJ2-1,TRBV12-3/TRBV12-4,CASSSGQFNEQFF
TRBJ1-4,TRBV2,CATKTDWNEKLFF
TRBJ2-2,TRBV5-1,CASSLTQETGELFF
TRBJ1-5,TRBV18,CASSPLETENQPQHF
TRBJ1-2,TRBV6-5,CASSYSKGRGEYGYTF
TRBJ1-3,TRBV7-9,CASSLAQTERDTIYF
TRBJ2-4,TRBV20-1,CSARPLGRGGTKNIQYF
TRBJ2-1,TRBV5-1,CASSRGQPGHEQFF
TRBJ2-7,TRBV5-1,CASSLTGTHEQYF
TRBJ2-5,TRBV19,CASSQGLFQETQYF